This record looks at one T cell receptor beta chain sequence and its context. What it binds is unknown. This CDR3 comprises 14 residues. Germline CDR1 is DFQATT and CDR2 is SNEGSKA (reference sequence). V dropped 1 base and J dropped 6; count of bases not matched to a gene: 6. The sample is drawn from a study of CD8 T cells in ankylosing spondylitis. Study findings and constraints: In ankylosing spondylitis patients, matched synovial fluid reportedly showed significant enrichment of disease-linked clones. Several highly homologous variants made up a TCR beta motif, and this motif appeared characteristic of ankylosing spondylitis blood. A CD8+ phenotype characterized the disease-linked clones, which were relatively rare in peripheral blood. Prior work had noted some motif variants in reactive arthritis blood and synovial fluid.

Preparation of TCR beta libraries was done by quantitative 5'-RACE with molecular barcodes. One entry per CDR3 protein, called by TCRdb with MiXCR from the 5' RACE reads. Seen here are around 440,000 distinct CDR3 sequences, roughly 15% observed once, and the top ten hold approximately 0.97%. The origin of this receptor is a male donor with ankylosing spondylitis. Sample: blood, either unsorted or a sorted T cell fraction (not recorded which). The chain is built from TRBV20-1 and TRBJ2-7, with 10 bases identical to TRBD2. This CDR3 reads CSARGASGGIEQYF. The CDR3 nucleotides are TGCAGTGCTAGAGGGGCTAGCGGGGGTATCGAGCAGTACTTC.